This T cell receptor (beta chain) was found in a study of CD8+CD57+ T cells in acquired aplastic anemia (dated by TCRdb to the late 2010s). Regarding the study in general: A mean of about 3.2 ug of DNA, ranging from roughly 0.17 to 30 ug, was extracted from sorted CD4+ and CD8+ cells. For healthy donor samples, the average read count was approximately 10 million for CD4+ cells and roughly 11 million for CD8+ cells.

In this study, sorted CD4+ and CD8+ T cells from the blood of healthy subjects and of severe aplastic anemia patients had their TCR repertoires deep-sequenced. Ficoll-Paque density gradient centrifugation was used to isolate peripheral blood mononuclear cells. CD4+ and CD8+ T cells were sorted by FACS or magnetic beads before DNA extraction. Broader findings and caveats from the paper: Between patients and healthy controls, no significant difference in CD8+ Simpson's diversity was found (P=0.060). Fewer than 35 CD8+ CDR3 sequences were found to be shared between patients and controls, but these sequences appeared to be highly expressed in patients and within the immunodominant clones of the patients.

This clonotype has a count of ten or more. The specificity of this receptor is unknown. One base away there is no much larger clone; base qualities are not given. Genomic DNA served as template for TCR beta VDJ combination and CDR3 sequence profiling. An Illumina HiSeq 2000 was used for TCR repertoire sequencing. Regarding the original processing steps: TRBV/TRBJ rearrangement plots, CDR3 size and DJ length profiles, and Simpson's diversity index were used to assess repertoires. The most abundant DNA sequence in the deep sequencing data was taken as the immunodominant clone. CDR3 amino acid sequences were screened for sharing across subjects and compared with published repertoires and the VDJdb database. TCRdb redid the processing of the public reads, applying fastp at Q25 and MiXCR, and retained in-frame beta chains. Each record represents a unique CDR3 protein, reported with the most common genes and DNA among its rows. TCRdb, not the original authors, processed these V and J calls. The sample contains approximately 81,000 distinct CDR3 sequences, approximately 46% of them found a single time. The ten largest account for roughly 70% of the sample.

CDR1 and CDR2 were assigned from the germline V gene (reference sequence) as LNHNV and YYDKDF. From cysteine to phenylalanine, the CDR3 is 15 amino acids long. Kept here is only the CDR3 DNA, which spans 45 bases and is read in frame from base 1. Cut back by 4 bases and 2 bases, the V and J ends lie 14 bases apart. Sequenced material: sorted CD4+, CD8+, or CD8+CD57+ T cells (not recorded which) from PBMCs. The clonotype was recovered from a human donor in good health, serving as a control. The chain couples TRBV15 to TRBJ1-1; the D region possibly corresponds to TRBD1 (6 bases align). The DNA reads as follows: TGTGCCACCAGCAACTGGGGGCTGGTTAACACTGAAGCTTTCTTT. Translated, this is CATSNWGLVNTEAFF.